This record covers a single T cell receptor (beta chain). The study isolated at least 6.5 million PBMCs from each sample. Sample-barcoded 5' priming and a J-beta primer mix drove a second PCR of roughly 6 to 12 cycles. TCRdb independently ran MiXCR on the 5' RACE reads; one entry per CDR3 protein. The table records about 730,000 distinct CDR3 sequences, roughly 45% of them present only once. This entry belongs to a study of blood T cells in healthy people across ages. V lost 1 base, J lost 5 bases, and 14 bases lay in between. Germline V gene sequence: CDR1 LGHDT, CDR2 YNNKEL (reference sequence). This CDR3 contains 15 residues.

The source of this sequence is a woman in her sixties in good health. Sequenced: blood. This rearrangement joins TRBV3-1 to TRBJ2-5; the D gene is possibly TRBD2 (5 bases). CDR3 region: CASSQVNLSGETQYF. DNA for the CDR3: TGTGCCAGCAGCCAAGTAAACCTCTCGGGGGAGACCCAGTACTTC.